This T cell receptor (beta chain) derives from a study of CD4+ T cells in melanoma (dated by TCRdb to between 2020 and 2023). Describing the broader study: Neoantigen-specific CD4+ T cells in human melanoma were what the study investigated.

The donors were people with melanoma. Beyond this particular receptor, the publication reports: Neoantigen-specific CD4+ T cells in melanoma were reported to have a range of differentiation states. Neoantigen-specific CD4+ T cells were reported to be correlated with the function of CD8+ T cells, macrophages and B cells.

About this clone: It lacks a known antigen. Base qualities are not at hand, and no much larger clone is one base apart.

V lost 2 bases and J lost 8 bases; the stretch between them is 9 bases long. CDR1 and CDR2, per the germline V gene (reference sequence), are GTSNPN and SVGIG. Including cysteine and phenylalanine, the CDR3 has 11 amino acids. Of the read, only the CDR3 DNA is kept; its 33 bases are in frame from base 1. The receptor library was made with the immunoSEQ multiplex PCR assay. TCRdb mirrors the immuneACCESS table, restricted to in-frame sequences. Some clones are absent from its copies; in checked studies, under half trace to an unresolved V gene, and the reason for the others is unknown. The sample table contains 140 to 150 clones; only one count was recorded for more than 60% of them. Roughly 90% of the sample is taken by the ten largest.

The receptor chain draws on TRBV30 and TRBJ1-2, and possibly TRBD1, on 5 matching bases. Sequenced sample: a T cell line or clone, from whole sample or a sorted T cell fraction (not recorded which). The receptor was isolated from a human donor with melanoma. Some clones in this sample may be carry-over from other donors' samples. The nucleotide sequence reads TGTGCCTGGAGTATTGGGGGGGGCTACACCTTC. Its product reads: CAWSIGGGYTF.